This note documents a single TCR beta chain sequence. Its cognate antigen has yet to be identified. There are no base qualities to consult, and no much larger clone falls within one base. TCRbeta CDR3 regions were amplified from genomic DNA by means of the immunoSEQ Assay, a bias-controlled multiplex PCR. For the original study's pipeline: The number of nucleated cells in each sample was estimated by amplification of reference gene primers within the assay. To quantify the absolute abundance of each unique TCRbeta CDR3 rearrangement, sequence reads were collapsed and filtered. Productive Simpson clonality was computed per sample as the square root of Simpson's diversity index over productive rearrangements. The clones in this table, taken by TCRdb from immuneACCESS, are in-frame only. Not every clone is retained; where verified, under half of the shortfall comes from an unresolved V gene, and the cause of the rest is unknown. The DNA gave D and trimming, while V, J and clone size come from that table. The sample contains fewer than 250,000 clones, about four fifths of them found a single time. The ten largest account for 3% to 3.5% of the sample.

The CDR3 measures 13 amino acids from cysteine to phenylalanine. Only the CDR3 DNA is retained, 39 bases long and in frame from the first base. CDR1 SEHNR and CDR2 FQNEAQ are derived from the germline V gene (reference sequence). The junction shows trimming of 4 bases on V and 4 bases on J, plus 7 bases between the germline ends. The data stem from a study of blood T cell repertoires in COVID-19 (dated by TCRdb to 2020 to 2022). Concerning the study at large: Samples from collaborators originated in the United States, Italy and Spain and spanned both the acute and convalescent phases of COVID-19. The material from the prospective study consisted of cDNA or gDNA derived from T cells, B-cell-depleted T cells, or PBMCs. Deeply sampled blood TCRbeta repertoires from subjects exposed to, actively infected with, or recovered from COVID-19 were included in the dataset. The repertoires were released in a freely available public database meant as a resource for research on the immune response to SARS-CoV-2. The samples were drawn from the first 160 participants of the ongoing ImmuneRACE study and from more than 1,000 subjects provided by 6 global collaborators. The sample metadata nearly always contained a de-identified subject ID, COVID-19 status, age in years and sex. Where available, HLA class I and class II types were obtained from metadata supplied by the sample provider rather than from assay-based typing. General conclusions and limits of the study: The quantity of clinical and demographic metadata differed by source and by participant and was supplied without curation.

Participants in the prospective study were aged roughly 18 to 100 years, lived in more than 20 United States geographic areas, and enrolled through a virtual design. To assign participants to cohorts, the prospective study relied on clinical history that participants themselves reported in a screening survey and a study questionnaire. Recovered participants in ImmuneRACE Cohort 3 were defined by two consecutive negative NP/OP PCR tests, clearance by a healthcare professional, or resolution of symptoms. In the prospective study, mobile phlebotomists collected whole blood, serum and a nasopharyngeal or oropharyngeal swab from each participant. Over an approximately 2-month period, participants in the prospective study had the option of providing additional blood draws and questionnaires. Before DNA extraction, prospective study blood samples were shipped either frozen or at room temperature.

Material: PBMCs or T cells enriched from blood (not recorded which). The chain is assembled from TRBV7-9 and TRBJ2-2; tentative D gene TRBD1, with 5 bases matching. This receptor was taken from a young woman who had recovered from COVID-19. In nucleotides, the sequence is TGTGCCAGCAGCTCCGACAGCACCGGGGAGCTGTTTTTT. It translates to CASSSDSTGELFF.